This T cell receptor (beta chain) was captured in a study of technical replicates of blood from a handful of donors. Germline V CDR1 and CDR2: MNHEY, SVGAGI. V was clipped by 5 bases and J by 4 bases, with 12 bases between them. CDR3 length equals 14 residues. Here immunoSEQ multiplex PCR was the method, and the copy in TCRdb shows in-frame clones only, minus some. The sample shows approximately 75,000 clones, 95% to 98% of them seen only once. The source is a human donor in good health. The rearrangement uses TRBV6-5 and TRBJ1-5, with D perhaps TRBD1 (5 bases). Input material: T cells isolated from PBMCs. CDR3 sequence: CASSPPGLNQPQHF. CDR3 DNA: TGTGCCAGCAGTCCCCCAGGGTTGAATCAGCCCCAGCATTTT.